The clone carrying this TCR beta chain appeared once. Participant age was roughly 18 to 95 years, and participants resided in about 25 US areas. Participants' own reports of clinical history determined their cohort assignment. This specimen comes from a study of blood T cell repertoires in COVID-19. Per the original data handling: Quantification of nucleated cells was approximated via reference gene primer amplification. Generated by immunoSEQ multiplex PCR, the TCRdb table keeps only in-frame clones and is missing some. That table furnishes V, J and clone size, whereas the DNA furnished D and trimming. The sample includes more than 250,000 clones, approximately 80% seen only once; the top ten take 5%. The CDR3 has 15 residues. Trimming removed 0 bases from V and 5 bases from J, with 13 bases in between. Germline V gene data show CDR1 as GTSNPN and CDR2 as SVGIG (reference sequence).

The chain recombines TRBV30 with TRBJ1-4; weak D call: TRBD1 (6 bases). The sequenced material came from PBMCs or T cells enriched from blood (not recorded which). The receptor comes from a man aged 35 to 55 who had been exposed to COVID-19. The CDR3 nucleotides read TGTGCCTGGAGTGTGTCTACAGGGCAAAATGAAAAACTGTTTTTT. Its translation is CAWSVSTGQNEKLFF.